Described below is a single T cell receptor (beta chain) sequence and its context. It lacks a known antigen. Base qualities were left out, and no much larger clone turns up one base away. Each collaborating institution followed its own protocols to collect whole blood in K2EDTA tubes. For TCRbeta analysis, collaborators shipped samples in one of three forms: frozen whole blood, isolated PBMCs, or DNA extracted from either of those sample types. This entry is derived from a study of blood T cell repertoires in COVID-19 (dated by TCRdb to about 2020). For the wider study: The collaborator samples originated in the United States, Italy and Spain and spanned the acute and convalescent phases of COVID-19. The prospective study material was composed of cDNA or gDNA derived from T cells, B-cell-depleted T cells, or PBMCs. Subjects who had been exposed to COVID-19, were actively infected with it, or had recovered from it provided the deeply sampled blood TCRbeta repertoires that made up the dataset. The repertoires were made available in a free public database intended to serve as a resource for research on the immune response to SARS-CoV-2. Samples came from the ongoing ImmuneRACE study (first 160 participants) plus 1,254 subjects from 6 global collaborators. A de-identified subject ID, COVID-19 status, age in years and sex were almost always included in the sample metadata. HLA class I and class II types, where available, came from metadata supplied by the sample provider rather than from assay-based typing. On the study overall, not on this receptor specifically: The quantity of clinical and demographic metadata differed by source and by participant and was supplied without curation.

The germline V gene sets CDR1 to SGHRS and CDR2 to YFSETQ. The CDR3 contains 14 residues, cysteine and phenylalanine counted. The retained sequence is limited to the CDR3, 42 bases, with the frame set at the first base. Trimming removed 5 bases from V and 4 bases from J, leaving 12 bases between the germline ends. TCRbeta CDR3 regions were amplified from genomic DNA using the immunoSEQ Assay, a bias-controlled multiplex PCR. On the authors' methods: Nucleated cell counts per sample were estimated from amplification of reference gene primers within the assay. To quantify the absolute abundance of each unique TCRbeta CDR3 rearrangement, sequence reads were collapsed and filtered. Productive Simpson clonality was computed per sample as the square root of Simpson's diversity index over productive rearrangements. This is the immuneACCESS table as TCRdb keeps it, with only in-frame sequences that have V and J called. A part of the clones is gone; compared with another copy, unresolved V genes explain less than half, and the rest is unexplained. V, J and clone size derive from that table, while D and trimming were established from the DNA sequence. Here the sample has around 130,000 clones; approximately 90% occur a single time. The leading ten clones occupy 18% of the sample.

Sample: peripheral blood. The V and J segments used are TRBV5-1 and TRBJ2-2; the D gene is perhaps TRBD1, on 6 matching bases. The clonotype was recovered from a man aged 50 or older with active or convalescent COVID-19. The encoded CDR3 is CASRPGQRTGELFF. DNA sequence: TGCGCCAGCAGACCGGGACAACGCACCGGGGAGCTGTTTTTT.